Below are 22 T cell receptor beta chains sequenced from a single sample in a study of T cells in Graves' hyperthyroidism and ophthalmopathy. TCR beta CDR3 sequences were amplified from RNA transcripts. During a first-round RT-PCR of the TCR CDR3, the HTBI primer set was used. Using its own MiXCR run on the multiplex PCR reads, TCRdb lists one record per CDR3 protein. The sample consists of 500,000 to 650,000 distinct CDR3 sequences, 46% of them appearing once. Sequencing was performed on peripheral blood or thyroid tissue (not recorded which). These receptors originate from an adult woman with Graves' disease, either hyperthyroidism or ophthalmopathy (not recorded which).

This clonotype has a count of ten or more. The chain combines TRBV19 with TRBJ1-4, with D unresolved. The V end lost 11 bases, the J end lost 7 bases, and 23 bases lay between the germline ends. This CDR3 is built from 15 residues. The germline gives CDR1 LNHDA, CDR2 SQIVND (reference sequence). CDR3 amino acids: CALSTWKGSGEKLFF. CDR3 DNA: TGTGCCCTATCCACTTGGAAAGGCAGTGGTGAAAAACTGTTTTTT.

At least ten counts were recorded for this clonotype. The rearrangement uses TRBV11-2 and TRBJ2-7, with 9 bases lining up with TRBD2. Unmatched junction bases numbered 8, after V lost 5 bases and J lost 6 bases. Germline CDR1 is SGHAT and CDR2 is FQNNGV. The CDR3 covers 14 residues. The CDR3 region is CASSLSGSGAEQYF. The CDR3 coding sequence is TGTGCCAGCAGCCTTAGCGGGAGTGGTGCCGAGCAGTACTTC.

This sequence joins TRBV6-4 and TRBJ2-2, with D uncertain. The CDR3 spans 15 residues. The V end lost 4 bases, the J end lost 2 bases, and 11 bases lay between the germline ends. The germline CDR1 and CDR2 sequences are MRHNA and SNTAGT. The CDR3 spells CASSARATNTGELFF. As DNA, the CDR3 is TGTGCCAGCAGTGCCCGGGCCACCAACACCGGGGAGCTGTTTTTT.

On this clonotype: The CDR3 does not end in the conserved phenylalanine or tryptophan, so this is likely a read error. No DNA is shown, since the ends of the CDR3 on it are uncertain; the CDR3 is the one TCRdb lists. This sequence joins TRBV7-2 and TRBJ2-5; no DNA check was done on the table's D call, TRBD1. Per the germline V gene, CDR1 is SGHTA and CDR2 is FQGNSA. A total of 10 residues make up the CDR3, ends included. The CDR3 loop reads CASSLADSTT.

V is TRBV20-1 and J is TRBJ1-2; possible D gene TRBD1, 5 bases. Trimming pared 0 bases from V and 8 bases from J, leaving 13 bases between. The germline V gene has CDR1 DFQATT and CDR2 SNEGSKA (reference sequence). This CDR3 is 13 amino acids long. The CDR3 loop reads CSAREPQGDGYTF. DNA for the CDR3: TGCAGTGCTAGAGAACCTCAGGGCGACGGCTACACCTTC.

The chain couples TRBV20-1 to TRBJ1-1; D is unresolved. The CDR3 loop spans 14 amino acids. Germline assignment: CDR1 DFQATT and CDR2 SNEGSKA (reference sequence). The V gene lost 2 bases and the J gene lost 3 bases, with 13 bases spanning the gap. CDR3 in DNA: TGCAGTGCTAGAAGCGCTCGGGGTGACACTGAAGCTTTCTTT. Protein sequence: CSARSARGDTEAFF.

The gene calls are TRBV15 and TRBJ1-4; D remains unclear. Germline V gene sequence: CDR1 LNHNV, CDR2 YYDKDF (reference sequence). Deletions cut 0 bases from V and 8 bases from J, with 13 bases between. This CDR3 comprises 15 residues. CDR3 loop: CATSRDSGINEKLFF. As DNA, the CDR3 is TGTGCCACCAGCAGAGATTCGGGGATTAACGAAAAACTGTTTTTT.

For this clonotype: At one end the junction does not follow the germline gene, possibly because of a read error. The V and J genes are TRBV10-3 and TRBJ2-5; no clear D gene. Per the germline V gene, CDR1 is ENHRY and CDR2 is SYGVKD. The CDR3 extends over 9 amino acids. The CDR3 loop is CAIRETQYF. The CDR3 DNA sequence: TGTGCCATCAGAGAGACACAGTACTTC.

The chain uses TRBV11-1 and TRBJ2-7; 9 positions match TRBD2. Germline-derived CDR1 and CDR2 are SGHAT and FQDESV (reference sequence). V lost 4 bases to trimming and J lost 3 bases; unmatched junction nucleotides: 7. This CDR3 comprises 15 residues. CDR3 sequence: CASSSDGTSSYEQYF. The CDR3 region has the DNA TGTGCCAGCAGCTCTGACGGGACTAGCAGCTACGAGCAGTACTTC.

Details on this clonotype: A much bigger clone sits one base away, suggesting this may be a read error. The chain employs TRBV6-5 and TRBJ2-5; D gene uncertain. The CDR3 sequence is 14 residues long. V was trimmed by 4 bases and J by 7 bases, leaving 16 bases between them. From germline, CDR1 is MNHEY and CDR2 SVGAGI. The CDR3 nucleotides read TGTGCCAGCAGTTTTTTTGCGTCGAGGTGGACCCAGTACTTC. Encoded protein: CASSFFASRWTQYF.

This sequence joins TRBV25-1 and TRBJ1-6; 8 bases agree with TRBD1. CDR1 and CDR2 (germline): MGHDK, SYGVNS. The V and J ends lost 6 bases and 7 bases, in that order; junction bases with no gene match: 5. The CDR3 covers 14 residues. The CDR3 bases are TGTGCCAGCAGAAGAGGACAGGGCAATTCACCCCTCCACTTT. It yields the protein CASRRGQGNSPLHF.

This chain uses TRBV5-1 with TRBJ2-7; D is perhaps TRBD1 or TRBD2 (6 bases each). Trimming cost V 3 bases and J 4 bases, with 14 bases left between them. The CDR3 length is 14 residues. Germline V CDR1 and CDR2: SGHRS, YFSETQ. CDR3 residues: CASSSGGGPYEQYF. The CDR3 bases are TGCGCCAGCAGCTCTGGTGGGGGGCCTTACGAGCAGTACTTC. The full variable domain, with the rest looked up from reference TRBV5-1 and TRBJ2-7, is KAGVTQTPRYLIKTRGQQVTLSCSPISGHRSVSWYQQTPGQGLQFLFEYFSETQRNKGNFPGRFSGRQFSNSRSEMNVSTLELGDSALYLCASSSGGGPYEQYFGPGTRLTVT.

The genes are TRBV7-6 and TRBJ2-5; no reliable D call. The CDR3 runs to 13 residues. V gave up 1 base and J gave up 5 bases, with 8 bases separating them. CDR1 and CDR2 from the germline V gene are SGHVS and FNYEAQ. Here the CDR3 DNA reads TGTGCCAGCAGCTTAGTGCCTAGGGAGACCCAGTACTTC. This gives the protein CASSLVPRETQYF.

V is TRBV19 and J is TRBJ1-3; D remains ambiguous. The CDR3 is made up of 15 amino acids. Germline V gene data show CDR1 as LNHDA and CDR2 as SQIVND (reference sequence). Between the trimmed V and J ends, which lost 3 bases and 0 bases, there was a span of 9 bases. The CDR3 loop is CASSIGRYSGNTIYF. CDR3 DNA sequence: TGTGCCAGTAGTATCGGTCGATACTCTGGAAACACCATATATTTT.

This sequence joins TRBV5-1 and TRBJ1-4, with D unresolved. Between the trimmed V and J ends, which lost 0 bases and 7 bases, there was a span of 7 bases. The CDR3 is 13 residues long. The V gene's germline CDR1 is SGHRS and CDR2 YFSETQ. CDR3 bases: TGCGCCAGCAGCTTGGTGGGCCCTGAAAAACTGTTTTTT. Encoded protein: CASSLVGPEKLFF. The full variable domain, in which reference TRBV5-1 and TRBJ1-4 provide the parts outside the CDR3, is KAGVTQTPRYLIKTRGQQVTLSCSPISGHRSVSWYQQTPGQGLQFLFEYFSETQRNKGNFPGRFSGRQFSNSRSEMNVSTLELGDSALYLCASSLVGPEKLFFGSGTQLSVL.

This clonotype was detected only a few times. CDR3 loop: CASSFNENTEAFF. The CDR3 DNA follows: TGTGCCAGCAGCTTTAATGAAAACACTGAAGCTTTCTTT. V and J are TRBV7-8 and TRBJ1-1, with D hard to call. This CDR3 is built from 13 residues. In germline, CDR1 is SGHVS, CDR2 FQNEAQ. V was shortened by 3 bases and J by 2 bases, with 7 bases between the two germline ends.

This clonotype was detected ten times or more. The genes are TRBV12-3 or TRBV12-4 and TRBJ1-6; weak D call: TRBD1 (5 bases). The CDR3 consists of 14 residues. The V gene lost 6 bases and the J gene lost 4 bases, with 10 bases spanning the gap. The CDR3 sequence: CASSLRGYNSPLHF. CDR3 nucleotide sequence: TGTGCCAGCAGCTTGCGGGGGTATAATTCACCCCTCCACTTT.

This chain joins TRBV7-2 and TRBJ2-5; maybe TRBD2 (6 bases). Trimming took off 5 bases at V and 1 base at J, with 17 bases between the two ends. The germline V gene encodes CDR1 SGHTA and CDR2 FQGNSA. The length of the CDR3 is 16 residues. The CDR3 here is CASSHRDSGGQETQYF. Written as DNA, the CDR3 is TGTGCCAGCAGCCATCGGGACTCTGGGGGCCAAGAGACCCAGTACTTC.

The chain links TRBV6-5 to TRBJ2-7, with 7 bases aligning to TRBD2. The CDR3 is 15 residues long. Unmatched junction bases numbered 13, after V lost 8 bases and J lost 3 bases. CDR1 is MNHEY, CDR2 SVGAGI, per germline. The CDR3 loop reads CASSEAVAGLYEQYF. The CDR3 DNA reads TGTGCCAGCTCCGAGGCGGTAGCGGGCCTCTACGAGCAGTACTTC.

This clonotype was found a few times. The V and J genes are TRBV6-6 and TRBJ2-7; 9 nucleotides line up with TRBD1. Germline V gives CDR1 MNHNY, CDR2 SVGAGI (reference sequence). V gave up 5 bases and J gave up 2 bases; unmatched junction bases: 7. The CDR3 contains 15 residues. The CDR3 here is CASSLGTGSTYEQYF. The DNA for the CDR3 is TGTGCCAGCAGTCTGGGGACAGGGAGCACCTACGAGCAGTACTTC.

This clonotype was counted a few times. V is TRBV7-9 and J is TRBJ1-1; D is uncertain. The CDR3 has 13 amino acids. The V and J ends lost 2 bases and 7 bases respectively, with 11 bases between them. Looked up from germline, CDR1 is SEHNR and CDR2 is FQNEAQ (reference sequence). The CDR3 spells CASSLRQDLEAFF. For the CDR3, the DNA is TGTGCCAGCAGCTTACGACAAGACCTTGAAGCTTTCTTT. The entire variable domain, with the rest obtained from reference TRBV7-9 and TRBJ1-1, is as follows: DTGVSQNPRHKITKRGQNVTFRCDPISEHNRLYWYRQTLGQGPEFLTYFQNEAQLEKSRLLSDRFSAERPKGSFSTLEIQRTEQGDSAMYLCASSLRQDLEAFFGQGTRLTVV.

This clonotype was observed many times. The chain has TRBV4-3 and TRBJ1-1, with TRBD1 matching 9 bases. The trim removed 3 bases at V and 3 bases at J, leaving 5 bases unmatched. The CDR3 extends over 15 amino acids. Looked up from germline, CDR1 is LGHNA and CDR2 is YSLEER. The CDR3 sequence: CASSQDTGGYTEAFF. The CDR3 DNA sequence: TGCGCCAGCAGCCAGGACACAGGGGGCTACACTGAAGCTTTCTTT.